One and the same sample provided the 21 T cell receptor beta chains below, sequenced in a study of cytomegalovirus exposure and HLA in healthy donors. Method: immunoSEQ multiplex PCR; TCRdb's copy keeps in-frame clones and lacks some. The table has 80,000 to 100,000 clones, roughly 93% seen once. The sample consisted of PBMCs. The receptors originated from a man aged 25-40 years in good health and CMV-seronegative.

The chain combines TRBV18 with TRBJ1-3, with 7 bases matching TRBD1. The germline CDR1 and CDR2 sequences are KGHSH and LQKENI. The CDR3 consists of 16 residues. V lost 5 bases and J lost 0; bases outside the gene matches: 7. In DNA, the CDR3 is TGTGCCAGCTCAACTACCGCAGGGGGCTCTGGAAACACCATATATTTT. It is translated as CASSTTAGGSGNTIYF.

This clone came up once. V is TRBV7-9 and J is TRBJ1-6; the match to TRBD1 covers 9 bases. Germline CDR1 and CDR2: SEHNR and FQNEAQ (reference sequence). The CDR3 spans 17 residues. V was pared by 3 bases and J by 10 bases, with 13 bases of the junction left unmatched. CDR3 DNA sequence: TGTGCCAGCAGCTTGGGATCTGGACAGGGGAGAAACTCACCCCTCCACTTT. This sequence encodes CASSLGSGQGRNSPLHF.

Here the CDR3 DNA reads TGCGCCAGCAGCAGTGGACTAGCGGGAGGTCTCGTGAATGAGCAGTTCTTC. It specifies CASSSGLAGGLVNEQFF. The rearrangement joins TRBV5-1 to TRBJ2-1, with 14 bases aligning to TRBD2. The CDR3 has 17 residues. V trimming: 4 bases; J trimming: 7 bases; junction bases outside the gene matches: 10. Per the germline V gene, CDR1 is SGHRS and CDR2 is YFSETQ.

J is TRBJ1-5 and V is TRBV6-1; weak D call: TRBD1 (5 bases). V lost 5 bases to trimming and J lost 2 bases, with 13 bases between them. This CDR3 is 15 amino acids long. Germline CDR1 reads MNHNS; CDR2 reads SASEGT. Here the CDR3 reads CASSSSGGGNQPQHF. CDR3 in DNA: TGTGCCAGCAGTTCATCAGGAGGGGGCAATCAGCCCCAGCATTTT.

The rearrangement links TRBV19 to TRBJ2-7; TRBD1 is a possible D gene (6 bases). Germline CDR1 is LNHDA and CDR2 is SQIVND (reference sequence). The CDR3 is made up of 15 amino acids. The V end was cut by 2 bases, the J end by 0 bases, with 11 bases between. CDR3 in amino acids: CASSIKYRASYEQYF. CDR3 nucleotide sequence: TGTGCCAGTAGTATAAAGTACAGGGCCTCCTACGAGCAGTACTTC.

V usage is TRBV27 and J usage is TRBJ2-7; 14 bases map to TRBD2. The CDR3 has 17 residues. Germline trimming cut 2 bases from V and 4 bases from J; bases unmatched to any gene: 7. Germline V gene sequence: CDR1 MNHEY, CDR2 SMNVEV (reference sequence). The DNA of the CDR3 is TGTGCCAGCAGTTTAGCCGGGACTAGCGGGAGCTTATACGAGCAGTACTTC. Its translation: CASSLAGTSGSLYEQYF.

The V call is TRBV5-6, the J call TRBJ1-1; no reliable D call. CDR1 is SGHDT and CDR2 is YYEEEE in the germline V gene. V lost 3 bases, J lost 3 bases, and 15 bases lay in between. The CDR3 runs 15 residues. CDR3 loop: CASSSTTGRDTEAFF. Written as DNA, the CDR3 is TGTGCCAGCAGCTCTACAACCGGGAGGGACACTGAAGCTTTCTTT.

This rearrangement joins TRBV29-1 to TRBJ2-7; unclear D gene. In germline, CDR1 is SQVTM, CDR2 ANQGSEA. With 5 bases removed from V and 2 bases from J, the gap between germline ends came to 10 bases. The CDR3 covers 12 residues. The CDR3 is CSVISPPYEQYF. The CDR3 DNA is TGCAGCGTTATCTCCCCCCCCTACGAGCAGTACTTC.

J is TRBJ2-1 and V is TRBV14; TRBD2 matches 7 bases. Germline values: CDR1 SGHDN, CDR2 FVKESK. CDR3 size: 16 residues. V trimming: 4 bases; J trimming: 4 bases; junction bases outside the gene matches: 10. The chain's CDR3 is CASSPSAGRFYNEQFF. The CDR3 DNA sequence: TGTGCCAGCAGCCCCTCAGCGGGGCGGTTTTACAATGAGCAGTTCTTC.

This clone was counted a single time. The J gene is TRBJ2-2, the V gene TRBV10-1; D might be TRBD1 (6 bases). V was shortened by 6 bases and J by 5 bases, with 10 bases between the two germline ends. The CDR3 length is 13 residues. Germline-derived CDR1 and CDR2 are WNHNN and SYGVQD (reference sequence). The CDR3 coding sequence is TGCGCCAGCAGCAGTACAGGGACCGGGGAGCTGTTTTTT. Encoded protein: CASSSTGTGELFF.

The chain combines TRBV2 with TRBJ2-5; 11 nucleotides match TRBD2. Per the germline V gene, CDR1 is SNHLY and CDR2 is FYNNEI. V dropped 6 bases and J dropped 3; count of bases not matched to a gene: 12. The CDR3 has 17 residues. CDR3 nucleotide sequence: TGTGCCAGCAGGAAGATGGTGCCTAGCGGGGGGAAAGAGACCCAGTACTTC. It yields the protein CASRKMVPSGGKETQYF.

CDR3 sequence reads: CASSVDPRNSPLHF. CDR3 nucleotides: TGTGCCAGCAGTGTCGACCCCAGGAATTCACCCCTCCACTTT. The rearrangement joins TRBV6-1 to TRBJ1-6; D uncertain. The length of the CDR3 is 14 residues. The V end lost 4 bases, the J end lost 7 bases, and 11 bases lay between the germline ends. The germline V gene has CDR1 MNHNS and CDR2 SASEGT.

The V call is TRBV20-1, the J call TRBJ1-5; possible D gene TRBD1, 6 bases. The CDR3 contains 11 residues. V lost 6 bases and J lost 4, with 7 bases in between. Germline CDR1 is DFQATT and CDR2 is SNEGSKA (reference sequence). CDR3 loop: CSAQGNQPQHF. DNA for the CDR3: TGCAGTGCCCAGGGGAATCAGCCCCAGCATTTT.

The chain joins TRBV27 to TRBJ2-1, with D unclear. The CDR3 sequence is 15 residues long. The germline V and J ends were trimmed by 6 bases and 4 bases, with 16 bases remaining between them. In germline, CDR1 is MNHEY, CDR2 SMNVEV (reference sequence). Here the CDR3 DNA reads TGTGCCAGCAGGAAATTTAAAGAGAATTACAATGAGCAGTTCTTC. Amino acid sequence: CASRKFKENYNEQFF.

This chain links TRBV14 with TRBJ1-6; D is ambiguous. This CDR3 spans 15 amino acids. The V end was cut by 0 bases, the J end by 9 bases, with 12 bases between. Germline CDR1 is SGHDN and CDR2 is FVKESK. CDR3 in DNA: TGTGCCAGCAGCCAAGACGCCGTAGAGGGTTCACCCCTCCACTTT. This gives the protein CASSQDAVEGSPLHF. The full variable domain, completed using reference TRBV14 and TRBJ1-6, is EAGVTQFPSHSVIEKGQTVTLRCDPISGHDNLYWYRRVMGKEIKFLLHFVKESKQDESGMPNNRFLAERTGGTYSTLKVQPAELEDSGVYFCASSQDAVEGSPLHFGNGTRLTVT.

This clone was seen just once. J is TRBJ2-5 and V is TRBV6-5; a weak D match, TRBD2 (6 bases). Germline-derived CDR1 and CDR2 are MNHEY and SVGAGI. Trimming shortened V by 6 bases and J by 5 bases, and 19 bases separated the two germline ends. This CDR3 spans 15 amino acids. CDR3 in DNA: TGTGCCAGCAGCCGCTCCGGGGGTCGGGCGGAGACCCAGTACTTC. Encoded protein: CASSRSGGRAETQYF.

This chain's CDR3 is CSVEDRGYGYTF. CDR3 in DNA: TGCAGCGTTGAGGACAGGGGCTATGGCTACACCTTC. The chain is built from TRBV29-1 and TRBJ1-2; 9 nucleotides line up with TRBD1. The trim removed 3 bases at V and 4 bases at J, leaving 0 bases unmatched. Per the germline V gene, CDR1 is SQVTM and CDR2 is ANQGSEA. This CDR3 comprises 12 residues.

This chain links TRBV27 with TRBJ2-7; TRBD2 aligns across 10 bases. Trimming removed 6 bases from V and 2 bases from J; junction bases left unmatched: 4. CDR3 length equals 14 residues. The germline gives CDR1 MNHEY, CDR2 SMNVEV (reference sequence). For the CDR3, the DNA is TGTGCCAGCAGGAAGCGGGGGGGGACCTACGAGCAGTACTTC. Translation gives CASRKRGGTYEQYF.

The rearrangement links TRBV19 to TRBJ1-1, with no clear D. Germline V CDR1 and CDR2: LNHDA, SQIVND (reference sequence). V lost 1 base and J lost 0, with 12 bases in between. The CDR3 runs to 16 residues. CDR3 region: CASSIGRGGMNTEAFF. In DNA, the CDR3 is TGTGCCAGTAGTATAGGTCGTGGAGGCATGAACACTGAAGCTTTCTTT.

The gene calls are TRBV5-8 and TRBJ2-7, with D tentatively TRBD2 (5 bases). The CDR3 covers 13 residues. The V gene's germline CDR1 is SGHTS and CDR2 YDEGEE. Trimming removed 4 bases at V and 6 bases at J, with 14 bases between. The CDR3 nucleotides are TGTGCCAGCAGCCCAGGACTTCGTAGCGAGCAGTACTTC. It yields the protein CASSPGLRSEQYF.

CDR3 sequence reads: CASSPLPDRDTQYF. The CDR3 bases are TGTGCCAGCAGCCCACTGCCTGACAGAGATACGCAGTATTTT. J is TRBJ2-3 and V is TRBV7-6; tentatively, D is TRBD1 (5 bases). Deletions cut 5 bases from V and 5 bases from J, with 14 bases between. The CDR3 loop spans 14 amino acids. Germline V gene sequence: CDR1 SGHVS, CDR2 FNYEAQ. The whole variable domain, remainder taken from reference TRBV7-6 and TRBJ2-3, is GAGVSQSPRYKVTKRGQDVALRCDPISGHVSLYWYRQALGQGPEFLTYFNYEAQQDKSGLPNDRFSAERPEGSISTLTIQRTEQRDSAMYRCASSPLPDRDTQYFGPGTRLTVL.